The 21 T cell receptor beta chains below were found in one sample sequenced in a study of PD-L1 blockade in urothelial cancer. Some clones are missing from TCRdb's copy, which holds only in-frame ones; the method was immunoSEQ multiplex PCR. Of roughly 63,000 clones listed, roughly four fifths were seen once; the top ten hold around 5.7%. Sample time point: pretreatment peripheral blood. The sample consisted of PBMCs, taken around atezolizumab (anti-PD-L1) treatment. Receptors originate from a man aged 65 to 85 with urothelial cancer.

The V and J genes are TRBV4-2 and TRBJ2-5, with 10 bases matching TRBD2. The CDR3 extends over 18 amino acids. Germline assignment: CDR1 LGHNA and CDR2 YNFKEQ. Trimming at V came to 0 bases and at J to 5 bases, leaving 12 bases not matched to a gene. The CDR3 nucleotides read TGTGCCAGCAGCCAAGATGGGGGGAGCGGGGGGGCGGTGGAGACCCAGTACTTC. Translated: CASSQDGGSGGAVETQYF.

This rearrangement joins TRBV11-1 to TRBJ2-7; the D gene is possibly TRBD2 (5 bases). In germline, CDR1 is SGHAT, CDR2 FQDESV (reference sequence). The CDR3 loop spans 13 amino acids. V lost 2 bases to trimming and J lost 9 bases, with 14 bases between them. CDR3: CASSLPGLLGQYF. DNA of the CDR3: TGTGCCAGCAGCTTACCTGGACTTCTTGGGCAGTACTTC.

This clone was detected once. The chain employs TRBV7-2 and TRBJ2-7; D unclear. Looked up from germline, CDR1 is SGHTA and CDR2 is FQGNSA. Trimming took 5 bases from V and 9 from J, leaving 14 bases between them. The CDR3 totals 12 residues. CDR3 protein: CASSLPVTGQYF. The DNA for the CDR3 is TGTGCCAGCAGCCTCCCGGTGACGGGGCAGTACTTC.

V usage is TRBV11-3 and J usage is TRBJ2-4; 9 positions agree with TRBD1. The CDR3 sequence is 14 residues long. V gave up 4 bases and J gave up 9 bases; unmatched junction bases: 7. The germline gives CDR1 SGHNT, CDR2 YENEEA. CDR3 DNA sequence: TGTGCCAGCAGCTCCCGGGACAGGGAGGTCATTCAGTACTTC. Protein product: CASSSRDREVIQYF.

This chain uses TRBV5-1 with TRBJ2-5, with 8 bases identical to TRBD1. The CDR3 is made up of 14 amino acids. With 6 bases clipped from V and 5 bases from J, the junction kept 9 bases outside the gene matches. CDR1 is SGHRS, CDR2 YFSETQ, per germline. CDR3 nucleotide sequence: TGCGCCAGCACCCTTCCAGGGGGCGGTGAGACCCAGTACTTC. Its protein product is CASTLPGGGETQYF.

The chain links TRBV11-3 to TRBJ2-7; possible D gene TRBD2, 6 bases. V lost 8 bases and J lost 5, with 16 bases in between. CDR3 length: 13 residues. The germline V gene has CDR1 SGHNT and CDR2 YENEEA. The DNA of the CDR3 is TGTGCCAGCGCGGAGTTGCGGGACCACGAGCAGTACTTC. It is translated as CASAELRDHEQYF.

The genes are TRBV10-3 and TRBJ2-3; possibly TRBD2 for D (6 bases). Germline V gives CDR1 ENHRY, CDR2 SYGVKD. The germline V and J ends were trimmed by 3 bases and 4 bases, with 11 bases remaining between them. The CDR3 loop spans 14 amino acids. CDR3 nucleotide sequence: TGTGCCATCAGTGAACCGGGCGGGGCAGATACGCAGTATTTT. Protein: CAISEPGGADTQYF.

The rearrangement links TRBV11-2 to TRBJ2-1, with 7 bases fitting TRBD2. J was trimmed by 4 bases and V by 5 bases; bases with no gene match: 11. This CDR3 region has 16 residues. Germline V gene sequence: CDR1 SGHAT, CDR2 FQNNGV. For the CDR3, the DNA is TGTGCCAGCAGCAACCTAGAGCGGGGCCTATACAATGAGCAGTTCTTC. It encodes CASSNLERGLYNEQFF.

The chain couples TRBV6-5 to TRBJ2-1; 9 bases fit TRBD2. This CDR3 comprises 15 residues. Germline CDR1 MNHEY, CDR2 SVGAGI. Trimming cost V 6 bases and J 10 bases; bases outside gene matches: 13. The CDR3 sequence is CASSYISGSLGEQFF. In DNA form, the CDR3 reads TGTGCCAGCAGCTACATTAGCGGGAGCTTGGGAGAGCAGTTCTTC.

Here the CDR3 DNA reads TGTGCCAGCAGTGCGGGCTCCCAGAGGGAGACCCAGTACTTC. This translates into CASSAGSQRETQYF. The V gene is TRBV7-6, the J gene TRBJ2-5; TRBD2 is a possible D gene (5 bases). V was shortened by 6 bases and J by 5 bases, with 16 bases between the two germline ends. This CDR3 contains 14 residues. Germline V lookup: CDR1 SGHVS, CDR2 FNYEAQ.

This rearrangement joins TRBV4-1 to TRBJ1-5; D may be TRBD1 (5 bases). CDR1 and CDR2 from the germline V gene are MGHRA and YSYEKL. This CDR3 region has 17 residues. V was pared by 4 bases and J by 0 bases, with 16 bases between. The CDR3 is CASSPHPGESSNQPQHF. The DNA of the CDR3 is TGCGCCAGCAGCCCTCACCCGGGGGAAAGTAGCAATCAGCCCCAGCATTTT.

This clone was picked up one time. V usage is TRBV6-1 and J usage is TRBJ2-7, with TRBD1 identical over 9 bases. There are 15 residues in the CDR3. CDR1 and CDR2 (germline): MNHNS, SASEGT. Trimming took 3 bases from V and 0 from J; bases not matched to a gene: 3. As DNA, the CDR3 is TGTGCCAGCAGTGACGGGACAGGGAGCTCCTACGAGCAGTACTTC. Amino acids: CASSDGTGSSYEQYF.

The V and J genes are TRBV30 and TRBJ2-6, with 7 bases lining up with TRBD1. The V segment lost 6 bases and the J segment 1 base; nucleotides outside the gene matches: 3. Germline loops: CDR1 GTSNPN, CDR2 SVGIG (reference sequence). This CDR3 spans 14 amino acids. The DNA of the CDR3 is TGTGCCTGTGGCAGGGGGTCTGGGGCCAACGTCCTGACTTTC. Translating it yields CACGRGSGANVLTF.

The CDR3 spells CASSLGPTGGHNEQFF. The CDR3 DNA is TGTGCCAGCAGCTTGGGCCCGACAGGGGGGCACAATGAGCAGTTCTTC. The chain links TRBV5-4 to TRBJ2-1; 9 bases are shared with TRBD1. The CDR3 is made up of 16 amino acids. V trimming: 0 bases; J trimming: 5 bases; junction bases outside the gene matches: 6. The germline V gene encodes CDR1 SGHNT and CDR2 YYREEE (reference sequence).

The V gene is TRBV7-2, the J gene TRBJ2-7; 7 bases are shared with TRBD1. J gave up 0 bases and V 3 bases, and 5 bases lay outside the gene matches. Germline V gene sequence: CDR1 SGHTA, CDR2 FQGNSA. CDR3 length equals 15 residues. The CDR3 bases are TGTGCCAGCAGCTTGACCAGGGGGAGCTCCTACGAGCAGTACTTC. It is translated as CASSLTRGSSYEQYF.

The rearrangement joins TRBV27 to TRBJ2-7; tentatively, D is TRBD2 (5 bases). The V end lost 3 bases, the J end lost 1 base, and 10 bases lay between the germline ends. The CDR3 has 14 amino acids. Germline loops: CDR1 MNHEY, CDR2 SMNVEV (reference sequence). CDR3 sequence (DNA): TGTGCCAGCAGTTTCTCAAGCGGTTCCTACGAGCAGTACTTC. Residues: CASSFSSGSYEQYF.

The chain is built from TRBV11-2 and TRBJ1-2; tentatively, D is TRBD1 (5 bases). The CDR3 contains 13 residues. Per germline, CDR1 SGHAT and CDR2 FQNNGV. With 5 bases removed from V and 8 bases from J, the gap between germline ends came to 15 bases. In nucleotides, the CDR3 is TGTGCCAGCAGCCCTCTACAGGTTGAGGGCTACACCTTC. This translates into CASSPLQVEGYTF.

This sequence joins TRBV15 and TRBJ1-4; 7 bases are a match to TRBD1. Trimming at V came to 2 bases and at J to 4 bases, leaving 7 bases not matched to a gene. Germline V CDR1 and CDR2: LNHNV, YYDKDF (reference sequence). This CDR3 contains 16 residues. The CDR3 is CATSRHNRGLNEKLFF. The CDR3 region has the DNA TGTGCCACCAGCAGACACAATAGGGGGCTTAATGAAAAACTGTTTTTT.

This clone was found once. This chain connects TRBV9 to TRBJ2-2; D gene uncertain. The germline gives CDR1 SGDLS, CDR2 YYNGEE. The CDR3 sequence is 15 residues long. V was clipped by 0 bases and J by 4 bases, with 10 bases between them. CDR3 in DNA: TGTGCCAGCAGCGTAGGAACAGTTTCCACCGGGGAGCTGTTTTTT. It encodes CASSVGTVSTGELFF.

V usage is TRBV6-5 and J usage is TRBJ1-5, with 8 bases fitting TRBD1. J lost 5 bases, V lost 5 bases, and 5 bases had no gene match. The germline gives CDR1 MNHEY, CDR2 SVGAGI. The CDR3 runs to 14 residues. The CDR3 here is CASSTGGMDQPQHF. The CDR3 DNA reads TGTGCCAGCAGTACAGGGGGAATGGATCAGCCCCAGCATTTT.

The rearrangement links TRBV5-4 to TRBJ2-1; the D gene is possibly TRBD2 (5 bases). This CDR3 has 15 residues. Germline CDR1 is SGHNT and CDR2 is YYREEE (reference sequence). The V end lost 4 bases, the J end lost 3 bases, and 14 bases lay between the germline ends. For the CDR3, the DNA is TGTGCCAGCAGCGAACCTAGCATGGGCTACAATGAGCAGTTCTTC. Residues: CASSEPSMGYNEQFF.